The 27 T cell receptor beta chains below come from one sample, sequenced in a study of CD8 T cells in ankylosing spondylitis. TCRdb passed the 5' RACE reads through MiXCR, listing each CDR3 protein once. Counted here are about 160,000 distinct CDR3 sequences, approximately 20% occurring once; the ten biggest clones make up 7.8%. Input material: blood, either unsorted or a sorted T cell fraction (not recorded which). The receptors stem from a male donor with ankylosing spondylitis or in good health (not recorded which).

This chain uses TRBV2 with TRBJ1-2; TRBD1 is a possible D gene (6 bases). Trimming left V 4 bases short and J 12 bases short, with 15 bases between. The germline CDR1 and CDR2 sequences are SNHLY and FYNNEI. The CDR3 length is 12 residues. CDR3 residues: CASSVRTGQNTF. The CDR3 DNA reads as TGTGCCAGCAGTGTCCGAACCGGACAGAACACCTTC. The whole variable domain, remainder taken from reference TRBV2 and TRBJ1-2, is EPEVTQTPSHQVTQMGQEVILRCVPISNHLYFYWYRQILGQKVEFLVSFYNNEISEKSEIFDDQFSVERPDGSNFTLKIRSTKLEDSAMYFCASSVRTGQNTFGSGTRLTVV.

This clonotype was counted between two and nine times. The chain joins TRBV28 to TRBJ2-1; D might be TRBD2 (5 bases). Looked up from germline, CDR1 is MDHEN and CDR2 is SYDVKM. This CDR3 contains 16 residues. V dropped 3 bases and J dropped 6 bases, with 18 bases sitting between them. CDR3 sequence reads: CASSFVIGSSGNEQFF. CDR3 sequence (DNA): TGTGCCAGCAGTTTCGTGATAGGGAGCTCAGGCAATGAGCAGTTCTTC.

This clonotype occurred many times. The chain joins TRBV14 to TRBJ2-7, with 10 bases aligning to TRBD1. CDR1 and CDR2 from the germline V gene are SGHDN and FVKESK. V shed 0 bases and J 3 bases; nucleotides not matched to a gene: 11. This CDR3 is built from 18 residues. The CDR3 bases are TGTGCCAGCAGCCAAGAAAGGGACAGGGGCAATTATCGCTACGAGCAGTACTTC. Translated: CASSQERDRGNYRYEQYF.

This clonotype was seen repeatedly, ten times or more. This chain uses TRBV20-1 with TRBJ2-1, with 14 bases identical to TRBD2. Per the germline V gene, CDR1 is DFQATT and CDR2 is SNEGSKA (reference sequence). V lost 6 bases, J lost 8 bases, and 6 bases stayed unmatched. The CDR3 runs 14 residues. The CDR3 spells CSARGLAGGHEQFF. The CDR3 DNA follows: TGCAGTGCCCGTGGACTAGCGGGAGGTCATGAGCAGTTCTTC.

The chain uses TRBV11-1 and TRBJ2-3, with D unresolved. Germline V gene data show CDR1 as SGHAT and CDR2 as FQDESV (reference sequence). CDR3 length: 13 residues. V was cut by 0 bases and J by 7 bases, with 8 bases left in between. The CDR3 sequence is CASSLASPNTQYF. The DNA for the CDR3 is TGTGCCAGCAGCTTAGCCTCCCCAAATACGCAGTATTTT.

As concerns this clonotype: It may be a read error: a sequence one base away is much more abundant. The V gene is TRBV20-1, the J gene TRBJ1-2, with unresolved D. The germline CDR1 and CDR2 sequences are DFQATT and SNEGSKA (reference sequence). The CDR3 has 15 amino acids. CDR3 coding DNA: TGCAGTGCTAGAATGGGCTCGGCAATTAACTATGGCCACACCTTC. Translating it yields CSARMGSAINYGHTF.

As for this clonotype: A much larger clone sits a single nucleotide away, making a read error possible. The chain employs TRBV6-5 and TRBJ2-3; D is unresolved. Between the trimmed V and J ends, which lost 6 bases and 4 bases, there was a span of 5 bases. The germline V gene encodes CDR1 MNHEY and CDR2 SVGAGI. The CDR3 runs to 11 residues. The CDR3 DNA follows: TGTGCCAGCAGCTCCGCAGATACGCAGTATTTT. Translated: CASSSADTQYF.

This chain joins TRBV11-2 and TRBJ1-3, with D possibly being TRBD1 (5 bases). V was shortened by 2 bases and J by 7 bases, with 12 bases between the two germline ends. The germline gives CDR1 SGHAT, CDR2 FQNNGV. The CDR3 is made up of 14 amino acids. The CDR3 here is CASSLIEAGNTIYF. The CDR3 region has the DNA TGTGCCAGCAGCTTAATAGAAGCAGGGAACACCATATATTTT.

The count of this clonotype is one. The chain joins TRBV12-3 or TRBV12-4 to TRBJ2-2, with 7 bases matching TRBD2. CDR3 length: 13 amino acids. Trimming removed 5 bases from V and 4 bases from J; junction bases left unmatched: 1. CDR3 sequence reads: CASSREATGELFF. The CDR3 bases are TGTGCCAGCAGTCGGGAGGCCACCGGGGAGCTGTTTTTT.

This clonotype came up many times. V gene TRBV28 combines with J gene TRBJ1-2; TRBD1 agrees at 7 bases. This CDR3 has 14 amino acids. Germline CDR1 and CDR2: MDHEN and SYDVKM. V dropped 6 bases and J dropped 1; count of bases not matched to a gene: 5. Written as DNA, the CDR3 is TGTGCCAGCAGCCAGGGACAGAATAACTATGGCTACACCTTC. It translates to CASSQGQNNYGYTF.

This rearrangement joins TRBV7-9 to TRBJ1-4; D is unresolved. Trimming pared 3 bases from V and 3 bases from J, leaving 8 bases between. Germline CDR1 is SEHNR and CDR2 is FQNEAQ (reference sequence). There are 14 residues in the CDR3. Written as DNA, the CDR3 is TGTGCCAGCAGCTTTCGTCCGGCTAATGAAAAACTGTTTTTT. As protein: CASSFRPANEKLFF.

This sequence joins TRBV9 and TRBJ1-1; 7 bases are shared with TRBD1. Germline assignment: CDR1 SGDLS and CDR2 YYNGEE. This CDR3 contains 15 residues. The V gene end was trimmed by 3 bases and the J gene end by 0 bases; junction bases not matched to a gene: 5. CDR3: CASSGTGLMNTEAFF. The CDR3 DNA reads as TGTGCCAGCAGCGGGACAGGCCTTATGAACACTGAAGCTTTCTTT. Full variable domain (missing parts from reference TRBV9 and TRBJ1-1): DSGVTQTPKHLITATGQRVTLRCSPRSGDLSVYWYQQSLDQGLQFLIQYYNGEERAKGNILERFSAQQFPDLHSELNLSSLELGDSALYFCASSGTGLMNTEAFFGQGTRLTVV.

The V gene is TRBV12-3 or TRBV12-4, the J gene TRBJ2-3, with a tentative D call TRBD2 (6 bases). The CDR3 spans 15 residues. The ends were cut back, 3 bases at V and 7 bases at J, with 17 bases in the middle. The CDR3 DNA is TGTGCCAGCAGTTTCCCTAGCGCGGGAAGTTATACGCAGTATTTT. Amino acid sequence: CASSFPSAGSYTQYF.

This clonotype turned up a few times. The chain recombines TRBV5-1 with TRBJ1-5, with D hard to call. Looked up from germline, CDR1 is SGHRS and CDR2 is YFSETQ. This CDR3 is 14 amino acids long. V was clipped by 4 bases and J by 10 bases, with 18 bases between them. The CDR3 region has the DNA TGCGCCAGCAGCCCTAATCAGGCTGGAGTACCCCAGCATTTT. Its translation: CASSPNQAGVPQHF.

With respect to this clonotype: This clone may be a read error of a much larger clone one base away. J is TRBJ1-4 and V is TRBV15; D is perhaps TRBD1 (6 bases). This CDR3 region has 18 residues. The germline V gene has CDR1 LNHNV and CDR2 YYDKDF (reference sequence). V lost 5 bases and J 0 bases, leaving 19 bases between the germline ends. The CDR3 spells CATSGVSPGASTNEKLFF. The CDR3, as DNA: TGTGCCACCAGCGGAGTGAGTCCAGGGGCCTCAACTAATGAAAAACTGTTTTTT.

This sequence joins TRBV5-5 and TRBJ2-7, with 8 bases matching TRBD1. Germline V lookup: CDR1 SGHKS, CDR2 YYEKEE (reference sequence). This CDR3 has 15 amino acids. Losses at the gene ends were 3 bases for V and 3 bases for J; bases not matched to a gene: 8. DNA of the CDR3: TGTGCCAGCAGCTCTGACAGGGGTACTTACTACGAGCAGTACTTC. Its translation: CASSSDRGTYYEQYF. The variable domain in full, with the rest retrieved from reference TRBV5-5 and TRBJ2-7, is DAGVTQSPTHLIKTRGQQVTLRCSPISGHKSVSWYQQVLGQGPQFIFQYYEKEERGRGNFPDRFSARQFPNYSSELNVNALLLGDSALYLCASSSDRGTYYEQYFGPGTRLTVT.

This clonotype came up many times. The CDR3, as DNA: TGCGCCAGCAGCCTTGAGGCCCTCTACGAGCAGTACTTC. Protein sequence: CASSLEALYEQYF. The chain links TRBV5-1 to TRBJ2-7, with unresolved D. Germline lookup yields CDR1 SGHRS and CDR2 YFSETQ. The CDR3 extends over 13 amino acids. Trimming removed 4 bases at V and 3 bases at J, with 11 bases between.

The rearrangement joins TRBV12-3 or TRBV12-4 to TRBJ2-5, with TRBD2 matching 10 bases. With V trimmed by 6 bases and J by 2 bases, 6 bases remained unmatched. This CDR3 spans 15 amino acids. CDR3 amino acids: CASSQTSGPQETQYF. For the CDR3, the DNA is TGTGCCAGCAGCCAGACTAGCGGGCCACAAGAGACCCAGTACTTC.

This clonotype was seen a few times. The gene calls are TRBV5-1 and TRBJ1-2; 8 bases agree with TRBD1. Germline assignment: CDR1 SGHRS and CDR2 YFSETQ. V trimming: 0 bases; J trimming: 4 bases; junction bases outside the gene matches: 17. This CDR3 has 19 residues. CDR3 sequence: CASSLAVVGRGRESYGYTF. In DNA form, the CDR3 reads TGCGCCAGCAGCTTGGCCGTCGTAGGCAGGGGGCGAGAGAGCTATGGCTACACCTTC.

CDR3 protein: CASRRTGRDGLLV. The CDR3 DNA follows: TGTGCCAGCAGGAGGACAGGCCGGGACGGCCTTCTCGTC. This chain connects TRBV25-1 to TRBJ2-7, with 7 bases identical to TRBD1. The CDR3 covers 13 residues. CDR1 is MGHDK and CDR2 is SYGVNS in the germline V gene.

Only a few counts were recorded for this clonotype. The V gene is TRBV5-1, the J gene TRBJ2-1; 7 nucleotides agree with TRBD2. Germline assignment: CDR1 SGHRS and CDR2 YFSETQ. V gave up 0 bases and J gave up 8 bases; unmatched junction bases: 5. The CDR3 spans 14 residues. The CDR3 sequence: CASSLASGGHEQFF. In DNA form, the CDR3 reads TGCGCCAGCAGCTTGGCCTCGGGGGGACATGAGCAGTTCTTC.

In this sample, this clonotype turned up many times. The chain combines TRBV6-5 with TRBJ2-1; no firm D call. The CDR3 runs to 17 residues. Deletions cut 2 bases from V and 8 bases from J, with 22 bases between. Germline lookup yields CDR1 MNHEY and CDR2 SVGAGI. The CDR3 loop is CASSYRAAPGFLYEQFF. The CDR3 DNA sequence: TGTGCCAGCAGTTACAGGGCGGCCCCCGGGTTTCTTTATGAGCAGTTCTTC.

This clonotype came up a few times. This chain joins TRBV5-6 and TRBJ1-5; D ambiguous. The CDR3 is made up of 15 amino acids. CDR1 and CDR2 (germline): SGHDT, YYEEEE. V was trimmed by 1 base and J by 0 bases, leaving 8 bases between them. CDR3 protein: CASSLRQISNQPQHF. The CDR3 coding sequence is TGTGCCAGCAGCTTGCGGCAGATTAGCAATCAGCCCCAGCATTTT.

The chain has TRBV20-1 and TRBJ2-7; 8 bases fit TRBD2. V was pared by 3 bases and J by 5 bases, with 6 bases of the junction left unmatched. CDR3 length: 13 residues. Per germline, CDR1 DFQATT and CDR2 SNEGSKA (reference sequence). The CDR3 DNA reads as TGCAGTGCTAGGGTTAGCGGGAAACACGAGCAGTACTTC. This encodes CSARVSGKHEQYF.

This clonotype appeared many times. The chain links TRBV20-1 to TRBJ2-3; D is unresolved. The V end lost 0 bases, the J end lost 4 bases, and 11 bases lay between the germline ends. Per the germline V gene, CDR1 is DFQATT and CDR2 is SNEGSKA (reference sequence). This CDR3 is 14 amino acids long. The CDR3 sequence: CSARDGNSADTQYF. As DNA, the CDR3 is TGCAGTGCTAGAGATGGAAACTCGGCAGATACGCAGTATTTT.

Ten or more counts support this clonotype. The genes are TRBV12-3 or TRBV12-4 and TRBJ2-1, with a weak D call TRBD1 (6 bases). The CDR3 consists of 15 residues. Trimming cost V 5 bases and J 4 bases, with 15 bases left between them. This CDR3 reads CASSQGNTQYNEQFF. In nucleotides, the CDR3 is TGTGCCAGCAGTCAGGGGAATACCCAGTACAATGAGCAGTTCTTC.

This clonotype was recorded many times. The chain recombines TRBV10-3 with TRBJ1-5; D call uncertain. The CDR3 extends over 13 amino acids. The V gene lost 2 bases and the J gene lost 3 bases, with 5 bases spanning the gap. CDR1 and CDR2 (germline): ENHRY, SYGVKD. CDR3 sequence: CAISEGDNQPQHF. The CDR3 DNA sequence: TGTGCCATCAGTGAGGGAGACAATCAGCCCCAGCATTTT.